The present entry profiles one T cell receptor beta chain with its context. Its antigen is still unknown. The data are from a study of CD8+CD57+ T cells in acquired aplastic anemia. Looking at the study overall: Isolated CD4+ and CD8+ cells, once sorted, yielded DNA averaging about 3.1 ug. Study-wide findings and caveats: Patients shared twenty-nine CD8+ CDR3 sequences with controls. Patients and healthy controls showed no significant CD8+ Simpson's diversity difference.

The CDR3 has 15 residues. V shed 4 bases and J 4 bases; nucleotides not matched to a gene: 7. The V gene's germline CDR1 is SQVTM and CDR2 ANQGSEA. Patients picked for sequencing had shown CD8+CD57+ cell expansion detected by flow cytometry. Genomic DNA, the template, was used for profiling of the TCR beta VDJ and CDR3. TCRdb passed the reads through MiXCR, listing each CDR3 protein once. The sample carries 150,000 or so distinct CDR3 sequences, over 50% recorded once. This clonotype originated in a human donor with aplastic anemia. This sequence joins TRBV29-1 and TRBJ2-1; 10 nucleotides match TRBD2. Sequencing was performed on sorted CD4+, CD8+, or CD8+CD57+ T cells (not recorded which) from PBMCs. The CDR3 nucleotides are TGCAGCGTTGCCGGGCCTAGCGGGGGTTACAATGAGCAGTTCTTC. It translates to CSVAGPSGGYNEQFF.